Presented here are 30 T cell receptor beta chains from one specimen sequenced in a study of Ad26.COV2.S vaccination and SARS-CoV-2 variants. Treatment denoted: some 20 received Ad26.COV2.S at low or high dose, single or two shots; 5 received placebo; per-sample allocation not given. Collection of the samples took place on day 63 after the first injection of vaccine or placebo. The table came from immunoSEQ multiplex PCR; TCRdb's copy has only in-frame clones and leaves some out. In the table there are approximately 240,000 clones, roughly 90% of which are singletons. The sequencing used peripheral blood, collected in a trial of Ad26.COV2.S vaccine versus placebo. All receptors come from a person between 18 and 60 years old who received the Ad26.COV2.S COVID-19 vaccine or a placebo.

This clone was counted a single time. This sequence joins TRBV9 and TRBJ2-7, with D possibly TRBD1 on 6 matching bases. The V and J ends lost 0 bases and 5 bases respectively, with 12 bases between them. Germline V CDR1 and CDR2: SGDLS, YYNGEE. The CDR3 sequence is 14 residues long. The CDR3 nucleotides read TGTGCCAGCAGCGTAGATCCTGGGGGCCACGAGCAGTACTTC. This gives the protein CASSVDPGGHEQYF.

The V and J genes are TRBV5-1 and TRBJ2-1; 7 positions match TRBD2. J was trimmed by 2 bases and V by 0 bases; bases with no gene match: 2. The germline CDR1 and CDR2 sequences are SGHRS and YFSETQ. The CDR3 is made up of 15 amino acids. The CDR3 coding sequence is TGCGCCAGCAGCTTGGAACTAGCGCCCTACAATGAGCAGTTCTTC. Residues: CASSLELAPYNEQFF.

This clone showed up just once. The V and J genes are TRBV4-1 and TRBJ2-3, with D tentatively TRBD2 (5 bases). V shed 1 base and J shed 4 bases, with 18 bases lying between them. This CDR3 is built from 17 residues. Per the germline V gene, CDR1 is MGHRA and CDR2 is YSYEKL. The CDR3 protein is CASSQVGVQLGADTQYF. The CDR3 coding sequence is TGCGCCAGCAGCCAAGTTGGGGTACAGCTCGGGGCAGATACGCAGTATTTT.

The CDR3 DNA reads as TGTGCCAGCAGCCCCTACCCGGGGAGCTCCTACAATGAGCAGTTCTTC. It codes for CASSPYPGSSYNEQFF. The gene calls are TRBV11-2 and TRBJ2-1; perhaps TRBD2 as D (5 bases). The CDR3 covers 16 residues. From germline, CDR1 is SGHAT and CDR2 FQNNGV. V gave up 5 bases and J gave up 0 bases, with 14 bases separating them.

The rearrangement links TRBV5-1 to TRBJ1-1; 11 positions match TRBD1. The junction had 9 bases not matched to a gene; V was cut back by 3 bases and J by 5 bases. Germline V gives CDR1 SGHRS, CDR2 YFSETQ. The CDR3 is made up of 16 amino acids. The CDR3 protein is CASSWTGGRGKTEAFF. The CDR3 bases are TGCGCCAGCAGCTGGACAGGGGGCAGGGGGAAAACTGAAGCTTTCTTT.

DNA of the CDR3: TGTGCCAGCATCCAAAGTTGGGAGACCCAGTACTTC. It encodes CASIQSWETQYF. The gene calls are TRBV6-5 and TRBJ2-5; no reliable D call. V dropped 7 bases and J dropped 5 bases, with 11 bases sitting between them. Germline-derived CDR1 and CDR2 are MNHEY and SVGAGI. The CDR3 has 12 amino acids.

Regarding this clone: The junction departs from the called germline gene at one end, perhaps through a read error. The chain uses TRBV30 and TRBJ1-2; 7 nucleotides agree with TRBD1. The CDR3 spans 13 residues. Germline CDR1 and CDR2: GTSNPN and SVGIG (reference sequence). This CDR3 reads CARRGGGGPGYTF. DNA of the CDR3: TGTGCCCGGAGAGGGGGCGGAGGGCCGGGCTACACCTTC.

CDR3 coding DNA: TGTGCCAGCAGCTTACGGGACTCTCTGAATGAGCAGTTCTTC. Translating gives CASSLRDSLNEQFF. The V and J genes are TRBV7-9 and TRBJ2-1; a weak D match, TRBD2 (6 bases). The germline V gene encodes CDR1 SEHNR and CDR2 FQNEAQ (reference sequence). Trimming pared 2 bases from V and 7 bases from J, leaving 12 bases between. The CDR3 is 14 residues long.

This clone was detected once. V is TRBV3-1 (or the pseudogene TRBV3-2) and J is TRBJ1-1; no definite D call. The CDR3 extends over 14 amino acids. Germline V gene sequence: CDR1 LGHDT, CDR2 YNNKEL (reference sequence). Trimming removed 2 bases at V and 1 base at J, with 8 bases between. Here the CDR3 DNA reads TGTGCCAGCAGCCAACCTCAAGGGAACACTGAAGCTTTCTTT. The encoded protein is CASSQPQGNTEAFF.

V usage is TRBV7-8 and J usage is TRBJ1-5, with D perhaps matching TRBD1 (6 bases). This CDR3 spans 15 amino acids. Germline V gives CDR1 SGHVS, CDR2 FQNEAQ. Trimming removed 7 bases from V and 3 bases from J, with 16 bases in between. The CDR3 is CASTSGGGDNQPQHF. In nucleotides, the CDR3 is TGTGCCAGCACCTCCGGTGGGGGCGACAATCAGCCCCAGCATTTT.

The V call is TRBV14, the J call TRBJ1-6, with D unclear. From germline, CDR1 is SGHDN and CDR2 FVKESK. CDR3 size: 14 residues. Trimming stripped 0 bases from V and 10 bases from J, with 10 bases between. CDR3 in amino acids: CASSQELGFSPLHF. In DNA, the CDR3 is TGTGCCAGCAGCCAAGAGTTAGGGTTCTCACCCCTCCACTTT.

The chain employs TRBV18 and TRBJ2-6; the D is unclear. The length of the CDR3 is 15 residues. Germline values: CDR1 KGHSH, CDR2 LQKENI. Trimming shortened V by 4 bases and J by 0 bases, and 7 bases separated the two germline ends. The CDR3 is CASSQDRSGANVLTF. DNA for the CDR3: TGTGCCAGCTCACAGGACCGCTCTGGGGCCAACGTCCTGACTTTC.

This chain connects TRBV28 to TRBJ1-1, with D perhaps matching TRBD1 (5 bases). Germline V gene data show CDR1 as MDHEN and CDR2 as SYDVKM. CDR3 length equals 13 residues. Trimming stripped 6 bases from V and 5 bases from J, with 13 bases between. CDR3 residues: CASSLRAETEAFF. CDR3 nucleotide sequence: TGTGCCAGCAGCCTCAGGGCGGAGACTGAAGCTTTCTTT.

As DNA, the CDR3 is TGTGCCAGCAGTTACTGGGGCAATCAGCCCCAGCATTTT. Its translation: CASSYWGNQPQHF. V and J are TRBV6-2 or TRBV6-3 and TRBJ1-5; no definite D call. With 1 base removed from V and 2 bases from J, the gap between germline ends came to 3 bases. The germline gives CDR1 MNHEY, CDR2 SVGEGT. The CDR3 totals 13 residues.

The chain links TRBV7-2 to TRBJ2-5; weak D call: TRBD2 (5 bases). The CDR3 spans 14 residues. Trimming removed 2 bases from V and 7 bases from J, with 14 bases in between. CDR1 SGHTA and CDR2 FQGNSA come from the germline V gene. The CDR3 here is CASSLYGGSGTQYF. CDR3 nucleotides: TGTGCCAGCAGCTTATACGGAGGATCAGGGACCCAGTACTTC.

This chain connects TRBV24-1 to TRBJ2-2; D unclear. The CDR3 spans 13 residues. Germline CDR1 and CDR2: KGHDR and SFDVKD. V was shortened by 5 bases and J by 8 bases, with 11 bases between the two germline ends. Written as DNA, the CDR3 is TGTGCCACCAGTGTTAATTCATGGGGGGAGCTGTTTTTT. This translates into CATSVNSWGELFF.

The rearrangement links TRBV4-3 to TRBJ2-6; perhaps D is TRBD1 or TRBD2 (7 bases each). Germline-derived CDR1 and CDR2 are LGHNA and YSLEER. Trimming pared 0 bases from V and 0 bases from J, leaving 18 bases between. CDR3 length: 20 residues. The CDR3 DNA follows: TGCGCCAGCAGCCAAGAGAGGGCACAGGGGAGGGTCTCTGGGGCCAACGTCCTGACTTTC. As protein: CASSQERAQGRVSGANVLTF.

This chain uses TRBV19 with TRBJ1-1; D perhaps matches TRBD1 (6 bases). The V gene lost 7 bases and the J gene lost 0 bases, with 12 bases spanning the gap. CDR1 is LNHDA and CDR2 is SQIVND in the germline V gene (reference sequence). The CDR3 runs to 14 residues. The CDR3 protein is CASNPGAMNTEAFF. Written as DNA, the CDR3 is TGTGCCAGTAACCCAGGGGCGATGAACACTGAAGCTTTCTTT.

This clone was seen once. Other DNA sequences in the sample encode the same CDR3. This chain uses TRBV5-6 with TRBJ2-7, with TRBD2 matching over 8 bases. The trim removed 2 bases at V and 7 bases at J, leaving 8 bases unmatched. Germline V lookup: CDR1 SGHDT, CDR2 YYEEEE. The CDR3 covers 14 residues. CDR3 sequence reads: CASSLVAGLGEQYF. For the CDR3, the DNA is TGTGCCAGCAGCTTAGTAGCGGGGCTGGGAGAGCAGTACTTC. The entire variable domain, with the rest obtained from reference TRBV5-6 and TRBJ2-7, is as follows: DAGVTQSPTHLIKTRGQQVTLRCSPKSGHDTVSWYQQALGQGPQFIFQYYEEEERQRGNFPDRFSGHQFPNYSSELNVNALLLGDSALYLCASSLVAGLGEQYFGPGTRLTVT.

The CDR3 sequence is CASSLGRTSGTSTDTQYF. The DNA for the CDR3 is TGCGCCAGCAGCCTCGGTAGGACTAGCGGAACTAGCACAGATACGCAGTATTTT. The gene calls are TRBV4-3 and TRBJ2-3; 10 bases line up with TRBD2. CDR1 is LGHNA, CDR2 YSLEER, per germline. The CDR3 extends over 18 amino acids. Trimming took 4 bases from V and 0 from J; bases not matched to a gene: 10.

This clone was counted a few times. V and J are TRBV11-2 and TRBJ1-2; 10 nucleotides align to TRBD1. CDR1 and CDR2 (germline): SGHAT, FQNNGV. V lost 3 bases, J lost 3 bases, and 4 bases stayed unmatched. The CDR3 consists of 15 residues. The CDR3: CASSFRQGADYGYTF. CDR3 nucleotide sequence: TGTGCCAGCAGCTTTAGACAGGGGGCTGACTATGGCTACACCTTC.

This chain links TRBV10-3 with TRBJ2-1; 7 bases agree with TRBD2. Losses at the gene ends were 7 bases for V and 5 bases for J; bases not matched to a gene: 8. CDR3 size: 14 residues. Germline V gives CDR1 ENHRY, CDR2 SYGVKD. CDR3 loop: CAIKSGTINNEQFF. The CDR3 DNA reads TGTGCCATCAAATCCGGGACTATTAACAATGAGCAGTTCTTC.

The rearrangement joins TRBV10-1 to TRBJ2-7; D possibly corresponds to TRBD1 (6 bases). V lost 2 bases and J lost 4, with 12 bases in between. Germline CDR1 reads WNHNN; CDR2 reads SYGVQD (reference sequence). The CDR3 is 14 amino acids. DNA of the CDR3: TGCGCCAGCAGTGAGAATGTCAGGGGTTACGAGCAGTACTTC. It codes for CASSENVRGYEQYF.

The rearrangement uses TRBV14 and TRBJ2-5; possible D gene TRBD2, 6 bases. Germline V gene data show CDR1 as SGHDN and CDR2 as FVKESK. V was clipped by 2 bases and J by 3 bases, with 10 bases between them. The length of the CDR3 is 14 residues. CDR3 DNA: TGTGCCAGCAGCCAACGGGAGATAGAAGAGACCCAGTACTTC. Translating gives CASSQREIEETQYF.

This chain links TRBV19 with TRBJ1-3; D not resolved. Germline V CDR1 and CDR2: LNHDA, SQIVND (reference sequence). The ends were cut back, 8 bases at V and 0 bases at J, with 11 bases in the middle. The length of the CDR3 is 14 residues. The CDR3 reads CASGAGRSGNTIYF. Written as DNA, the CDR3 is TGTGCCAGTGGAGCAGGACGCTCTGGAAACACCATATATTTT.

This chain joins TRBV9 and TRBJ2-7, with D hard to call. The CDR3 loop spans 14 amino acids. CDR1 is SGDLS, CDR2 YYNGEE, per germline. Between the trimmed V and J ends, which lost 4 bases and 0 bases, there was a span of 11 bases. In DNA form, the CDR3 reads TGTGCCAGCAGCCCCCGAATAAGCTCCTACGAGCAGTACTTC. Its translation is CASSPRISSYEQYF.

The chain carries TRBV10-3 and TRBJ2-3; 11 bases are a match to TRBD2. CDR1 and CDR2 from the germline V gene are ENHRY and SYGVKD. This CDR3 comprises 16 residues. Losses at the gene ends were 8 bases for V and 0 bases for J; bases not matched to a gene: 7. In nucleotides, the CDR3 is TGTGCCATCGATGGGGGGACTAGCGGTAGCACAGATACGCAGTATTTT. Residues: CAIDGGTSGSTDTQYF.

CDR3 protein: CASSPDTDTEAFF. The CDR3 DNA reads as TGTGCCAGCAGCCCGGACACTGACACTGAAGCTTTCTTT. The chain carries TRBV7-9 and TRBJ1-1, with D possibly matching TRBD1 (5 bases). Germline V lookup: CDR1 SEHNR, CDR2 FQNEAQ (reference sequence). The CDR3 spans 13 residues. V lost 5 bases and J lost 3, with 10 bases in between.

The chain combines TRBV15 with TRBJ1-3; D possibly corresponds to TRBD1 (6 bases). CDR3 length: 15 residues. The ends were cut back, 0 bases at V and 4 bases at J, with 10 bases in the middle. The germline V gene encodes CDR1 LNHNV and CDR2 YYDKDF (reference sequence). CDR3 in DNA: TGTGCCACCAGCAGAGAACCAGGGGAAGGAAACACCATATATTTT. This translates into CATSREPGEGNTIYF. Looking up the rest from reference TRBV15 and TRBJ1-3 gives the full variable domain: DAMVIQNPRYQVTQFGKPVTLSCSQTLNHNVMYWYQQKSSQAPKLLFHYYDKDFNNEADTPDNFQSRRPNTSFCFLDIRSPGLGDTAMYLCATSREPGEGNTIYFGEGSWLTVV.

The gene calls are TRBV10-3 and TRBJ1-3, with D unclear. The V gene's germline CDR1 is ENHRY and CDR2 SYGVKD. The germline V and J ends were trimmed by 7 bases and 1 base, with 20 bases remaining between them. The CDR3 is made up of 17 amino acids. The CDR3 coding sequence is TGTGCCATCACCAAAGCTGGGGTAGTATGGTCTGGAAACACCATATATTTT. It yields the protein CAITKAGVVWSGNTIYF.